Presented here are 18 T cell receptor beta chains from one specimen sequenced in a study of OX40 agonist ivuxolimab in advanced cancers. Profiled with immunoSEQ multiplex PCR; TCRdb holds only in-frame clones, not every one. This table holds about 53,000 clones, approximately 88% found once. The starting material was CD4+ or CD8+ T cells sorted from blood, obtained in a trial of the OX40 agonist ivuxolimab. These receptors all stem from an adult with an advanced solid tumor such as melanoma, head and neck, liver or kidney cancer.

This sequence joins TRBV11-2 and TRBJ1-2; unclear D gene. The CDR3 consists of 14 residues. Germline CDR1 is SGHAT and CDR2 is FQNNGV. V was cut by 1 base and J by 4 bases, with 10 bases left in between. The CDR3 sequence: CASSLVGSSYGYTF. CDR3 bases: TGTGCCAGCAGCTTAGTAGGGAGCTCCTATGGCTACACCTTC.

This clone was seen more than once but under ten times. The chain couples TRBV5-4 to TRBJ2-3, with 10 bases identical to TRBD2. The CDR3 consists of 15 residues. Losses at the gene ends were 0 bases for V and 3 bases for J; bases not matched to a gene: 1. Germline CDR1 reads SGHNT; CDR2 reads YYREEE (reference sequence). DNA for the CDR3: TGTGCCAGCAGCTTGGGGACTAGCGGTACAGATACGCAGTATTTT. Its protein product is CASSLGTSGTDTQYF. The full variable domain, with the rest looked up from reference TRBV5-4 and TRBJ2-3, is ETGVTQSPTHLIKTRGQQVTLRCSSQSGHNTVSWYQQALGQGPQFIFQYYREEENGRGNFPPRFSGLQFPNYSSELNVNALELDDSALYLCASSLGTSGTDTQYFGPGTRLTVL.

The rearrangement links TRBV5-1 to TRBJ2-3; D is possibly TRBD1 (5 bases). Germline CDR1 reads SGHRS; CDR2 reads YFSETQ. Trimming took 5 bases from V and 4 from J, leaving 5 bases between them. The length of the CDR3 is 11 residues. DNA for the CDR3: TGCGCCAGCAGAGGGGCAGATACGCAGTATTTT. It codes for CASRGADTQYF. The full variable domain, with the rest looked up from reference TRBV5-1 and TRBJ2-3, is KAGVTQTPRYLIKTRGQQVTLSCSPISGHRSVSWYQQTPGQGLQFLFEYFSETQRNKGNFPGRFSGRQFSNSRSEMNVSTLELGDSALYLCASRGADTQYFGPGTRLTVL.

This clone has a single count. This sequence joins TRBV6-1 and TRBJ2-1; 7 bases fit TRBD2. The V gene's germline CDR1 is MNHNS and CDR2 SASEGT. V trimming: 3 bases; J trimming: 2 bases; junction bases outside the gene matches: 4. The CDR3 length is 15 residues. This CDR3 reads CASSEGGLPYNEQFF. CDR3 in DNA: TGTGCCAGCAGTGAGGGGGGACTACCCTACAATGAGCAGTTCTTC.

The chain is built from TRBV29-1 and TRBJ2-5, with a weak D call TRBD2 (6 bases). CDR1 is SQVTM and CDR2 is ANQGSEA in the germline V gene. This CDR3 contains 14 residues. Trimming shortened V by 6 bases and J by 5 bases, and 19 bases separated the two germline ends. DNA for the CDR3: TGCAGCGTGGCAGGGACTGAATCCATGGAGACCCAGTACTTC. Its protein is CSVAGTESMETQYF. Using reference TRBV29-1 and TRBJ2-5 for the parts outside the CDR3, the full variable domain is SAVISQKPSRDICQRGTSLTIQCQVDSQVTMMFWYRQQPGQSLTLIATANQGSEATYESGFVIDKFPISRPNLTFSTLTVSNMSPEDSSIYLCSVAGTESMETQYFGPGTRLLVL.

The rearrangement uses TRBV28 and TRBJ1-2; 12 nucleotides match TRBD1. Germline V gene sequence: CDR1 MDHEN, CDR2 SYDVKM. The CDR3 length is 16 residues. With 6 bases clipped from V and 3 bases from J, the junction kept 8 bases outside the gene matches. The CDR3 sequence is CASRSAGTGGDYGYTF. The CDR3 nucleotides read TGTGCCAGCAGATCCGCCGGGACAGGGGGCGACTATGGCTACACCTTC.

The chain is built from TRBV25-1 and TRBJ1-4, with a weak D call TRBD1 (5 bases). Trimming took 4 bases from V and 8 from J, leaving 14 bases between them. Germline assignment: CDR1 MGHDK and CDR2 SYGVNS. The CDR3 covers 14 residues. CDR3 in DNA: TGTGCCAGCAGTGGGACAACCCGAGGGGAAAAACTGTTTTTT. This codes for CASSGTTRGEKLFF.

This rearrangement joins TRBV19 to TRBJ2-3, with 12 bases lining up with TRBD2. The CDR3 spans 14 residues. Per the germline V gene, CDR1 is LNHDA and CDR2 is SQIVND (reference sequence). V lost 9 bases and J lost 4; bases outside the gene matches: 5. This chain's CDR3 is CASRTSGIPDTQYF. The DNA for the CDR3 is TGTGCCAGCCGGACTAGCGGGATCCCAGATACGCAGTATTTT. Full variable domain (missing parts from reference TRBV19 and TRBJ2-3): DGGITQSPKYLFRKEGQNVTLSCEQNLNHDAMYWYRQDPGQGLRLIYYSQIVNDFQKGDIAEGYSVSREKKESFPLTVTSAQKNPTAFYLCASRTSGIPDTQYFGPGTRLTVL.

Concerning this clone: The identical CDR3 is also encoded by other nucleotide sequences in the sample. This chain links TRBV11-3 with TRBJ2-5; TRBD2 matches at 11 bases. This CDR3 comprises 14 residues. CDR1 is SGHNT and CDR2 is YENEEA in the germline V gene. V was pared by 3 bases and J by 4 bases, with 1 base of the junction left unmatched. The CDR3 DNA is TGTGCCAGCAGCTTGCTAGCGGGAGGAGAGACCCAGTACTTC. It encodes CASSLLAGGETQYF. Variable domain in full (rest from reference TRBV11-3 and TRBJ2-5): EAGVVQSPRYKIIEKKQPVAFWCNPISGHNTLYWYLQNLGQGPELLIRYENEEAVDDSQLPKDRFSAERLKGVDSTLKIQPAELGDSAVYLCASSLLAGGETQYFGPGTRLLVL.

This sequence joins TRBV29-1 and TRBJ1-1; perhaps TRBD1 as D (5 bases). The CDR3 extends over 13 amino acids. The germline gives CDR1 SQVTM, CDR2 ANQGSEA. Trimming removed 4 bases from V and 0 bases from J, with 9 bases in between. The CDR3 DNA reads as TGCAGCGTTGTGAGACAGCTGAACACTGAAGCTTTCTTT. It encodes CSVVRQLNTEAFF.

Only a few counts were recorded for this clone. The chain links TRBV10-1 to TRBJ2-2, with TRBD2 matching over 9 bases. CDR1 is WNHNN, CDR2 SYGVQD, per germline (reference sequence). The CDR3 is 13 amino acids. V lost 6 bases to trimming and J lost 6 bases; unmatched junction nucleotides: 2. Written as DNA, the CDR3 is TGCGCCAGCAGCGGACTAGCGCCCGGGGAGCTGTTTTTT. Amino acid sequence: CASSGLAPGELFF.

The rearrangement links TRBV18 to TRBJ2-2; D is undetermined. The germline CDR1 and CDR2 sequences are KGHSH and LQKENI. The V and J ends lost 7 bases and 2 bases respectively, with 14 bases between them. CDR3 length: 15 residues. The CDR3 bases are TGTGCCAGCTTAAAGACCGGGCCCAACACCGGGGAGCTGTTTTTT. Translation: CASLKTGPNTGELFF.

This clone has only one observation. The gene calls are TRBV5-4 and TRBJ2-7, with TRBD1 matching over 7 bases. The CDR3 has 16 residues. Trimming at V came to 4 bases and at J to 0 bases, leaving 10 bases not matched to a gene. CDR1 is SGHNT and CDR2 is YYREEE in the germline V gene (reference sequence). CDR3 nucleotides: TGTGCCAGCAGCGGAAACAGGGACAGACTCTCCTACGAGCAGTACTTC. Its protein is CASSGNRDRLSYEQYF.

This clone was observed once. The chain carries TRBV11-2 and TRBJ1-1; D unclear. Trimming cost V 1 base and J 0 bases, with 9 bases left between them. This CDR3 is built from 15 residues. The germline V gene has CDR1 SGHAT and CDR2 FQNNGV. CDR3 nucleotides: TGTGCCAGCAGCTTAGTAAATATCATGAACACTGAAGCTTTCTTT. Its protein is CASSLVNIMNTEAFF.

J is TRBJ1-2 and V is TRBV5-6; tentative D call: TRBD1 (6 bases). V shed 4 bases and J shed 8 bases, with 12 bases lying between them. CDR1 SGHDT and CDR2 YYEEEE come from the germline V gene. There are 12 residues in the CDR3. CDR3 coding DNA: TGTGCCAGCAGCGTACAGGGTTCAGGCTACACCTTC. It specifies CASSVQGSGYTF.

This rearrangement joins TRBV29-1 to TRBJ2-5; no clear D. The CDR3 runs 13 residues. Germline loops: CDR1 SQVTM, CDR2 ANQGSEA. The V and J ends lost 8 bases and 0 bases respectively, with 13 bases between them. The CDR3 spells CSSGQAHQETQYF. The CDR3 bases are TGCAGCTCCGGCCAAGCCCACCAAGAGACCCAGTACTTC.

This clone appeared a few times. The V and J genes are TRBV5-1 and TRBJ1-4; 9 bases agree with TRBD1. The CDR3 covers 16 residues. With 4 bases clipped from V and 4 bases from J, the junction kept 8 bases outside the gene matches. Germline CDR1 reads SGHRS; CDR2 reads YFSETQ. The chain's CDR3 is CASSLGQGLFNEKLFF. CDR3 DNA: TGCGCCAGCAGCCTGGGACAGGGCCTCTTTAATGAAAAACTGTTTTTT.

The genes are TRBV19 and TRBJ2-4; the match to TRBD2 covers 11 bases. The CDR3 contains 16 residues. Germline CDR1 LNHDA, CDR2 SQIVND (reference sequence). With V trimmed by 5 bases and J by 8 bases, 11 bases remained unmatched. CDR3 nucleotides: TGTGCCAGTAGTTTCCGGCTAGCGGGAGGTAGGGACATTCAGTACTTC. It is translated as CASSFRLAGGRDIQYF.